The clone carrying this T cell receptor beta chain has just a few counts. The antigen remains unidentified. These data belong to a study of T cell repertoires in cytomegalovirus infection. General study points: The response measured ex vivo was dominated by TCR beta clonotypes (HLA-C-restricted and CMV-specific). CMV carriers having the relevant HLA were flagged by cumulative public TCR beta family frequency.

The CDR3 covers 16 residues. V lost 4 bases and J lost 8, with 23 bases in between. The germline V gene encodes CDR1 SEHNR and CDR2 FQNEAQ (reference sequence). TCRdb reprocessed the reads via MiXCR and lists one record per CDR3 protein. Of hundreds of thousands of distinct CDR3 sequences listed, under 35% are singletons. Material: cultured PBMCs, obtained from culture after CMV antigen stimulation. V gene TRBV7-9 combines with J gene TRBJ1-2; a weak D match, TRBD1 (6 bases). The TCR comes from a human donor in good health (CMV status not recorded). Some clones in this sample may be carry-over from other donors' samples. The DNA of the CDR3 is TGTGCCAGCAGCTCAATACCCCCCGGGGGCGCGGAGGGCTACACCTTC. It codes for CASSSIPPGGAEGYTF.